The entry that follows covers one T cell receptor beta chain sequence. Measured with immunoSEQ multiplex PCR; TCRdb has only the in-frame clones, and not every one. The sample records approximately 150,000 clones, 88% being singletons. This sample is drawn from a study of blood T cell repertoires in COVID-19. Overall study: PBMCs, B-cell-depleted T cells, or T cells were the source of the cDNA or gDNA that made up the material.

The sequenced material came from peripheral blood. This receptor was obtained from a human donor with COVID-19, enrolled during active disease. The donor label of this sample is uncertain.

The CDR3 sequence: CASSSLSYNEQFF. CDR3 DNA sequence: TGTGCCAGCAGTTCCCTCTCCTACAATGAGCAGTTCTTC. The V call is TRBV12-3 or TRBV12-4, the J call TRBJ2-1; D unresolved. The CDR3 runs to 13 residues. V was pared by 4 bases and J by 0 bases, with 4 bases between.